The next 12 T cell receptor beta chains were all read from a single sample in a study of CD8+ T cells in alopecia areata. RNA was extracted and reverse transcribed into cDNA as the sequencing template. Here immunoSEQ multiplex PCR was the method, and the copy in TCRdb shows in-frame clones only, minus some. This sample has 200,000 to 300,000 clones, each found more than once. Sorting of pooled cutaneous lymph node cells was based on CD4, CD8alpha, NKG2D, NKG2ACE and other markers. Sample: CD4+ T cells sorted from a lymph node. The receptors were sampled from a C3H/HeJ mouse with alopecia areata. The strain is characterized by the MHC haplotype H2-k.

This clone showed up just a few times. The genes and germline here are from mouse. With the read ending 4 residues before the CDR3 end, the germline J gene is used to fill in that end. The chain combines TRBV19 with TRBJ2-1, with D unresolved. The length of the CDR3 is 14 residues. The germline gives CDR1 FNHDT, CDR2 SITEND (reference sequence). Trimming stripped 4 bases from V and 0 bases from J, with 8 bases between. The CDR3 sequence is CASSPRRNYAEQFF. CDR3 DNA (partial): TGTGCCAGCAGTCCCAGGCGTAACTATGCT. Combining the CDR3 with reference TRBV19 and TRBJ2-1 gives the whole variable domain GGIITQTPKFLIGQEGQKLTLKCQQNFNHDTMYWYRQDSGKGLRLIYYSITENDLQKGDLSEGYDASREKKSSFSLTVTSAQKNEMAVFLCASSPRRNYAEQFFGPGTRLTVL.

This clone was recorded a few times. Mouse names are used for the genes. The read comes to an end 4 residues before the CDR3 does, leaving the germline J gene to fill in the end. The chain links TRBV5 to TRBJ2-7; a possible D gene is TRBD1 (5 bases). The CDR3 sequence is 13 residues long. Per the germline V gene, CDR1 is LGHNA and CDR2 is YNLKQL (reference sequence). The germline V and J ends were trimmed by 1 base and 3 bases, with 7 bases remaining between them. Here the CDR3 reads CASSQGRDYEQYF. CDR3 DNA (partial): TGTGCCAGCAGCCAAGGCAGGGACTAT.

This clone was counted only a few times. This may be a read error, as it is one base from a much larger clone. Genes and germline are mouse. The read ends 4 residues early relative to the CDR3; the germline J gene fills the gap. This sample includes further DNA sequences coding for the same CDR3. The chain has TRBV13-1 and TRBJ2-1; maybe TRBD1 (6 bases). CDR3 length equals 14 residues. The germline gives CDR1 NSHNY, CDR2 SYGAGN. Trimming stripped 5 bases from V and 1 base from J, with 10 bases between. The CDR3 protein is CASRPGQNYAEQFF. The part of the CDR3 DNA that was read is TGTGCCAGCAGGCCGGGACAAAACTATGCT.

In its sample, this clone was seen a few times. Mouse gene names and germline throughout. The read stops 4 residues short of the end of the CDR3; the missing end is completed from the germline J gene. The V gene is TRBV13-3, the J gene TRBJ2-1, with a tentative D call TRBD1 (6 bases). Germline values: CDR1 NNHDY, CDR2 SYVADS. Trimming stripped 5 bases from V and 3 bases from J, with 9 bases between. The length of the CDR3 is 13 residues. Incomplete CDR3 DNA: TGTGCCAGCAGAAGGGACATCTATGCT. It codes for CASRRDIYA. The whole CDR3 is CASRRDIYAEQFF.

A note on this clone: Gene names refer to mouse genes. The read gets to within 4 residues of the CDR3 end, and the germline J gene fills in the rest. The rearrangement uses TRBV3 and TRBJ2-5, with a possible D match to TRBD1 (6 bases). CDR1 is SNHLY, CDR2 FYNGKV, per germline (reference sequence). V lost 5 bases and J lost 0, with 15 bases in between. The CDR3 contains 16 residues. The CDR3 spells CASSPNPGQNQDTQYF. The covered CDR3 bases are TGTGCCAGCAGCCCCAATCCGGGACAAAACCAAGAC.

This clone was counted only a few times. Germline and genes here are mouse. The CDR3 end is not reached by the read, which stops 4 residues before it; the germline J gene fills it in. This rearrangement joins TRBV1 to TRBJ2-1, with D possibly being TRBD2 (5 bases). Trimming pared 0 bases from V and 1 base from J, leaving 7 bases between. Per germline, CDR1 NSQYPW and CDR2 LRSPGD (reference sequence). The CDR3 is 15 amino acids. CDR3 DNA, as far as it was read: TGCACCTGCAGTGCAGAACTGGTGAACTATGCT. The encoded protein is CTCSAELVNYA. The whole CDR3 reads CTCSAELVNYAEQFF.

As for this clone: This could be a read error, since a much larger clone is one nucleotide away. Germline and genes: mouse. The missing CDR3 end, 4 residues past where the read stops, is filled in from the germline J gene. Additional DNA sequences in this sample encode the identical CDR3. The V gene is TRBV13-2, the J gene TRBJ2-7, with TRBD1 as a possible D gene (5 bases). The CDR3 extends over 14 amino acids. V lost 1 base and J 0 bases, leaving 8 bases between the germline ends. The germline V gene encodes CDR1 NNHNN and CDR2 SYGAGS (reference sequence). CDR3 DNA (partial): TGTGCCAGCGGTGATCCAGGGAGCTCCTAT. Its protein is CASGDPGSSY. The full CDR3 reads CASGDPGSSYEQYF.

In its sample, this clone was seen a few times. Germline and genes here are mouse. The CDR3 extends 4 residues past the end of the read, so its final part is completed from the germline J gene. The chain carries TRBV13-1 and TRBJ2-2; D gene ambiguous. Trimming cost V 0 bases and J 1 base, with 7 bases left between them. This CDR3 has 15 residues. The germline V gene encodes CDR1 NSHNY and CDR2 SYGAGN. The CDR3 spells CASSDASLNTGQLYF. The part of the CDR3 DNA that was read is TGTGCCAGCAGTGATGCCTCTTTAAACACCGGG.

This clone was seen more than once but under ten times. This clone may be a read error of a much larger clone one base away. Gene names refer to mouse genes. The read gets to within 4 residues of the CDR3 end, and the germline J gene fills in the rest. The rearrangement links TRBV19 to TRBJ1-1; the match to TRBD1 covers 8 bases. The V gene end was trimmed by 4 bases and the J gene end by 0 bases; junction bases not matched to a gene: 2. This CDR3 contains 14 residues. Germline CDR1 FNHDT, CDR2 SITEND (reference sequence). The sequenced part of the CDR3 DNA is TGTGCCAGCAGTGGGACAGGTGCAAACACA. It specifies CASSGTGANT. The full CDR3 sequence reads CASSGTGANTEVFF.

This clone has more than one count but fewer than ten. The genes and germline here are from mouse. The CDR3 end is not reached by the read, which stops 4 residues before it; the germline J gene fills it in. The V and J genes are TRBV13-2 and TRBJ2-7; 10 bases agree with TRBD2. V lost 2 bases, J lost 0 bases, and 5 bases stayed unmatched. Germline loops: CDR1 NNHNN, CDR2 SYGAGS (reference sequence). The CDR3 extends over 16 amino acids. The covered CDR3 bases are TGTGCCAGCGGTGAGCCTGGACTGGGGGCCTCCTAT. Translating it yields CASGEPGLGASY. The complete CDR3 sequence is CASGEPGLGASYEQYF.

The sample holds a few counts of this clone. Genes here carry mouse names. The CDR3 goes on 4 residues after the read ends, and that part is filled in from the germline J gene. The chain has TRBV1 and TRBJ2-5, with D unresolved. Per germline, CDR1 NSQYPW and CDR2 LRSPGD (reference sequence). V dropped 0 bases and J dropped 2 bases, with 6 bases sitting between them. The CDR3 extends over 14 amino acids. CDR3 DNA, as far as it was read: TGCACCTGCAGTGCAGAACACATCCAAGAC. This translates into CTCSAEHIQD. The CDR3 reads in full as CTCSAEHIQDTQYF.

Details on this clone: The genes and germline here are from mouse. The DNA ends 4 residues before the CDR3 does, and the rest of the CDR3 is filled in from the germline J gene. The gene calls are TRBV13-2 and TRBJ2-7, with TRBD1 as a possible D gene (5 bases). V gave up 3 bases and J gave up 2 bases, with 9 bases separating them. Germline V gene sequence: CDR1 NNHNN, CDR2 SYGAGS (reference sequence). This CDR3 is built from 13 residues. The part of the CDR3 DNA that was read is TGTGCCAGCGGTGCAATGACAGCCTAT. Its protein is CASGAMTAY. The entire CDR3 reads CASGAMTAYEQYF.